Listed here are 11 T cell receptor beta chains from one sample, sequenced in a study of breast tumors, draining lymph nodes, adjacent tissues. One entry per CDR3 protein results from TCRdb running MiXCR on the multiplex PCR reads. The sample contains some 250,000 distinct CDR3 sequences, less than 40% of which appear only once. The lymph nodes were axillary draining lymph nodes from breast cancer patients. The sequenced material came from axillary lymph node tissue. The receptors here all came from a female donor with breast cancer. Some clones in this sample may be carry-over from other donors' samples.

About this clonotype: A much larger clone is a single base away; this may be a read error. This chain's CDR3 is CASSARGQDSYEQYF. CDR3 bases: TGTGCCAGCAGCGCCCGAGGGCAGGACTCCTACGAGCAGTACTTC. V is TRBV9 and J is TRBJ2-7, with D maybe TRBD2 (5 bases). Germline CDR1 is SGDLS and CDR2 is YYNGEE. CDR3 length equals 15 residues. The V end lost 3 bases, the J end lost 0 bases, and 13 bases lay between the germline ends.

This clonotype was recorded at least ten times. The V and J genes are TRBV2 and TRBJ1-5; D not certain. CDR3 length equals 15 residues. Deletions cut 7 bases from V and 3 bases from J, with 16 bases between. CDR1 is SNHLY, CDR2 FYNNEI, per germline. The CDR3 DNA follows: TGTGCCAGCACCGAAGGTAGAGGGTTCAATCAGCCCCAGCATTTT. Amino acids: CASTEGRGFNQPQHF.

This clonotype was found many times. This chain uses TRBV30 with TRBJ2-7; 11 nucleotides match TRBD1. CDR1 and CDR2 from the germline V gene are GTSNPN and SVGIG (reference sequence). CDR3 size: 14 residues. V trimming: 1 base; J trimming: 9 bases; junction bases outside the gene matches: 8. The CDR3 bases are TGTGCCTGGAGTGAAGGACAGGGGGCGCAGGGGCAGTACTTC. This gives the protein CAWSEGQGAQGQYF. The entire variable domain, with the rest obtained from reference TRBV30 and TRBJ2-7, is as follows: SQTIHQWPATLVQPVGSPLSLECTVEGTSNPNLYWYRQAAGRGLQLLFYSVGIGQISSEVPQNLSASRPQDRQFILSSKKLLLSDSGFYLCAWSEGQGAQGQYFGPGTRLTVT.

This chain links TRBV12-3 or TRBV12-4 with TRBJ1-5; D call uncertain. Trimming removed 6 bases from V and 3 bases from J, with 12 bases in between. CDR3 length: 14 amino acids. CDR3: CASSPRNYNQPQHF. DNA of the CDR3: TGTGCCAGCAGCCCCCGAAACTACAATCAGCCCCAGCATTTT.

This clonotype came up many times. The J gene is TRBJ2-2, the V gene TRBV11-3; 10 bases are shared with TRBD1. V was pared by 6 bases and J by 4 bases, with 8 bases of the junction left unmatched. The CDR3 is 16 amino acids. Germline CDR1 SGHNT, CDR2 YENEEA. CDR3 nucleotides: TGTGCCAGCAGACCAGACAGGGGGCGCGGCACCGGGGAGCTGTTTTTT. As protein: CASRPDRGRGTGELFF.

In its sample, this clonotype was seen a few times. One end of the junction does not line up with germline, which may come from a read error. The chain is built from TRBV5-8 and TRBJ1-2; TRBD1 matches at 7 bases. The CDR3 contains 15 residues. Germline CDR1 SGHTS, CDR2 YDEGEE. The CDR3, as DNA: TGTGCCAGCAGCCGCAGGGGACAGTCGAACTATGGCTACCCCTTC. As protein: CASSRRGQSNYGYPF. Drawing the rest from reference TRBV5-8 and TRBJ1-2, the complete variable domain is EAGVTQSPTHLIKTRGQQATLRCSPISGHTSVYWYQQALGLGLQFLLWYDEGEERNRGNFPPRFSGRQFPNYSSELNVNALELEDSALYLCASSRRGQSNYGYPFGSGTRLTVV.

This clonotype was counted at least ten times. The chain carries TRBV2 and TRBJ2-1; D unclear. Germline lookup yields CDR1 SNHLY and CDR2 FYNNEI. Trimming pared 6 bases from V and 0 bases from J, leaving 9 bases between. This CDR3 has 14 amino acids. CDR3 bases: TGTGCCAGCAGGAAGCTAACCTCCTACAATGAGCAGTTCTTC. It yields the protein CASRKLTSYNEQFF.

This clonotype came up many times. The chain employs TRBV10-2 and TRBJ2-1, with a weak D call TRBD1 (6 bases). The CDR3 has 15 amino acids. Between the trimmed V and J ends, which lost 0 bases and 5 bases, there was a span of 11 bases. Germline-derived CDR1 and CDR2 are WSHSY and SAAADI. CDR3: CASSESWGPNNEQFF. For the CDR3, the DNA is TGCGCCAGCAGTGAGTCATGGGGGCCAAACAATGAGCAGTTCTTC.

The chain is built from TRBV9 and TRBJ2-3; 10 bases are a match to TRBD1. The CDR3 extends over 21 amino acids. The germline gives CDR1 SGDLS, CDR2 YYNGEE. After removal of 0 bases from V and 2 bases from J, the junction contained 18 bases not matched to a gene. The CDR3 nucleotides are TGTGCCAGCAGCGTAGGTCCTGGGACAGGGGCTGGGGAGCACTCCACAGATACGCAGTATTTT. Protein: CASSVGPGTGAGEHSTDTQYF.

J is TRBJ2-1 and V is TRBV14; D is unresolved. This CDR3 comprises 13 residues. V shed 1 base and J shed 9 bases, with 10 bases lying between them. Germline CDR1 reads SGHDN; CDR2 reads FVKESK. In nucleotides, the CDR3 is TGTGCCAGCAGCCAAGGGCCGGTCGGTGAGCAGTTCTTC. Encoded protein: CASSQGPVGEQFF.

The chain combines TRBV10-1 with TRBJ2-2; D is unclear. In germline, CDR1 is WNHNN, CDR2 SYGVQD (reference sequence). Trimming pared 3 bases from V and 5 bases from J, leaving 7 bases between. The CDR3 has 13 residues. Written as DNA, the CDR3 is TGCGCCAGCAGTGAAGCCGGGACCGGGGAGCTGTTTTTT. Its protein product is CASSEAGTGELFF.